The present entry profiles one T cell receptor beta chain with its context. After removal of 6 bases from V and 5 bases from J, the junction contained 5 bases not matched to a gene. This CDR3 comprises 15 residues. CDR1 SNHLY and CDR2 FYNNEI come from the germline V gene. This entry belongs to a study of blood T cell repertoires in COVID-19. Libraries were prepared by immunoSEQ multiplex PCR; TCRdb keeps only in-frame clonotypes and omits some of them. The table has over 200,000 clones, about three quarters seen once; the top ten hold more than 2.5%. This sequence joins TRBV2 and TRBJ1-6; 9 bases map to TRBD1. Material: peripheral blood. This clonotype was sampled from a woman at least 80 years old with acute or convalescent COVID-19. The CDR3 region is CASRGQGLDNSPLHF. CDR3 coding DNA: TGTGCCAGCAGGGGACAGGGTTTGGATAATTCACCCCTCCACTTT.